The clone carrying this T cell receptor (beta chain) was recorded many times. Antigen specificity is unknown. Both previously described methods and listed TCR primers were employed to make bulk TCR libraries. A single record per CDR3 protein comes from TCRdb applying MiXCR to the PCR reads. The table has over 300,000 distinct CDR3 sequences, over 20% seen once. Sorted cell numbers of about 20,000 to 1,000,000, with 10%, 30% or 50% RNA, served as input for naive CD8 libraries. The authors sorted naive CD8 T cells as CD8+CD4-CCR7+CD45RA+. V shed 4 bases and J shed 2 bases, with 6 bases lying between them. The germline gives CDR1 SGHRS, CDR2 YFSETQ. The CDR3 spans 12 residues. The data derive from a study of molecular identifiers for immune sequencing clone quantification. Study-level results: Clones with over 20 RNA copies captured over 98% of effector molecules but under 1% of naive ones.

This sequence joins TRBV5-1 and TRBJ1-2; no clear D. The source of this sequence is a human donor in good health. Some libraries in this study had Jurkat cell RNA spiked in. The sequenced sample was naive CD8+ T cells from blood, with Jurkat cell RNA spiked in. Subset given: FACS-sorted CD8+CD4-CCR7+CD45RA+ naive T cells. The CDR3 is CASSQDNYGYTF. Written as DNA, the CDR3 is TGCGCCAGCAGCCAAGACAACTATGGCTACACCTTC.